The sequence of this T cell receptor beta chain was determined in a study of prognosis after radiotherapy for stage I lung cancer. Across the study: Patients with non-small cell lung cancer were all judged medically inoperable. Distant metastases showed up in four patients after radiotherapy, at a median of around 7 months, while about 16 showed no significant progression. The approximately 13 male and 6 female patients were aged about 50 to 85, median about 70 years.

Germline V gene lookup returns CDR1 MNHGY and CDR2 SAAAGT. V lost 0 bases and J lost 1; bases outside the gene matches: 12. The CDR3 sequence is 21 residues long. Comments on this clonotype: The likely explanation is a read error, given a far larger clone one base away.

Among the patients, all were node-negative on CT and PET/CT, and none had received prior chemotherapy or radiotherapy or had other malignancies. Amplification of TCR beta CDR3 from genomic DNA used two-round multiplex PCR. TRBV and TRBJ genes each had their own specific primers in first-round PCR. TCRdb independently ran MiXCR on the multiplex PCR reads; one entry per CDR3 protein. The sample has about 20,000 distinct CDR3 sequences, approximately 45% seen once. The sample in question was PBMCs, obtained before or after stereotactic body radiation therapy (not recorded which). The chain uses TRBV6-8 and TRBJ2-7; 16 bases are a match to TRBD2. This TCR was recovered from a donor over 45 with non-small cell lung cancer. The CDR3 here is CASSYSFVGLAGGPVSYEQYF. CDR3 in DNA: TGTGCCAGCAGTTACTCTTTTGTGGGACTAGCGGGAGGGCCGGTATCCTACGAGCAGTACTTC.